These 21 T cell receptor beta chains were all obtained from the same sample, sequenced in a study of blood T cell repertoires in COVID-19. The data were produced by immunoSEQ multiplex PCR, yet TCRdb's version contains in-frame clones alone and is incomplete. The table shows under 200,000 clones, with approximately 90% occurring only once. Source material: peripheral blood. The origin of the receptors is a middle-aged man with active or convalescent COVID-19.

V and J are TRBV5-4 and TRBJ2-7; D is unclear. Germline V gene sequence: CDR1 SGHNT, CDR2 YYREEE (reference sequence). Trimming removed 7 bases from V and 3 bases from J, with 14 bases in between. This CDR3 region has 13 residues. The CDR3 coding sequence is TGTGCCAGCCGACACAGCTCGAACTACGAGCAGTACTTC. Its protein product is CASRHSSNYEQYF. Combining the CDR3 with reference TRBV5-4 and TRBJ2-7 gives the whole variable domain ETGVTQSPTHLIKTRGQQVTLRCSSQSGHNTVSWYQQALGQGPQFIFQYYREEENGRGNFPPRFSGLQFPNYSSELNVNALELDDSALYLCASRHSSNYEQYFGPGTRLTVT.

The chain carries TRBV28 and TRBJ1-2; D possibly corresponds to TRBD1 (6 bases). V was trimmed by 3 bases and J by 6 bases, leaving 14 bases between them. The CDR3 has 14 residues. CDR1 and CDR2 from the germline V gene are MDHEN and SYDVKM. CDR3 sequence (DNA): TGTGCCAGCAGTTTCCGAGGGGGAAGCGATGGCTACACCTTC. This translates into CASSFRGGSDGYTF.

The chain links TRBV7-9 to TRBJ1-2, with D perhaps matching TRBD1 (5 bases). The germline gives CDR1 SEHNR, CDR2 FQNEAQ (reference sequence). The CDR3 extends over 14 amino acids. V lost 1 base and J 4 bases, leaving 10 bases between the germline ends. The CDR3 region is CASSLGQSAYGYTF. The DNA of the CDR3 is TGTGCCAGCAGCTTAGGACAGTCAGCCTATGGCTACACCTTC.

The V gene is TRBV6-5, the J gene TRBJ2-2, with a tentative D call TRBD1 (6 bases). V was trimmed by 5 bases and J by 6 bases, leaving 7 bases between them. CDR1 is MNHEY and CDR2 is SVGAGI in the germline V gene. The CDR3 contains 12 residues. CDR3 sequence: CASSNRAGELFF. The CDR3 region has the DNA TGTGCCAGCAGTAACAGGGCCGGGGAGCTGTTTTTT.

This clone occurred a few times. This chain uses TRBV7-2 with TRBJ1-1; D unclear. Per germline, CDR1 SGHTA and CDR2 FQGNSA. This CDR3 has 13 residues. Trimming cost V 1 base and J 8 bases, with 11 bases left between them. As DNA, the CDR3 is TGTGCCAGCAGCTTAGATCCCCTGAGAGAAGCTTTCTTT. This encodes CASSLDPLREAFF.

The J gene is TRBJ1-4, the V gene TRBV6-5; 9 nucleotides agree with TRBD1. This CDR3 spans 14 amino acids. The V gene end was trimmed by 7 bases and the J gene end by 5 bases; junction bases not matched to a gene: 5. Germline V CDR1 and CDR2: MNHEY, SVGAGI. CDR3 DNA: TGTGCCAGCAATAGGGACAGGGAAAATGAAAAACTGTTTTTT. Residues: CASNRDRENEKLFF.

V gene TRBV10-3 combines with J gene TRBJ2-7; 8 bases are shared with TRBD2. This CDR3 comprises 12 residues. V trimming: 8 bases; J trimming: 4 bases; junction bases outside the gene matches: 4. Germline V gene sequence: CDR1 ENHRY, CDR2 SYGVKD. The CDR3 reads CAISLAAYEQYF. Here the CDR3 DNA reads TGTGCCATCTCACTAGCGGCATACGAGCAGTACTTC.

This clone has a single count. The V gene is TRBV12-3 or TRBV12-4, the J gene TRBJ2-7; possible D gene TRBD1, 5 bases. This CDR3 is 13 amino acids long. Trimming left V 7 bases short and J 6 bases short, with 16 bases between. CDR3 in DNA: TGTGCCAGCAAACCTTCCAGGGCTTCCGAGCAGTACTTC. Translated: CASKPSRASEQYF.

With regard to this clone: Germline is not matched at one junction end, which may reflect a read error. This rearrangement joins TRBV20-1 to TRBJ2-3; possibly TRBD2 for D (5 bases). Germline-derived CDR1 and CDR2 are DFQATT and SNEGSKA (reference sequence). The CDR3 contains 10 residues. CDR3 sequence reads: CSAKHEGDLF. The CDR3 region has the DNA TGCAGTGCAAAACACGAGGGAGACCTTTTT.

The V call is TRBV15, the J call TRBJ2-3; 10 nucleotides align to TRBD2. This CDR3 comprises 15 residues. CDR1 and CDR2 from the germline V gene are LNHNV and YYDKDF (reference sequence). Losses at the gene ends were 5 bases for V and 5 bases for J; bases not matched to a gene: 7. The chain's CDR3 is CATSVQREGVDTQYF. As DNA, the CDR3 is TGTGCCACCAGCGTCCAGCGGGAGGGTGTAGATACGCAGTATTTT. Variable domain in full (rest from reference TRBV15 and TRBJ2-3): DAMVIQNPRYQVTQFGKPVTLSCSQTLNHNVMYWYQQKSSQAPKLLFHYYDKDFNNEADTPDNFQSRRPNTSFCFLDIRSPGLGDTAMYLCATSVQREGVDTQYFGPGTRLTVL.

The table lists this clone with a few counts. This chain connects TRBV11-2 to TRBJ1-5; no clear D. This CDR3 has 19 residues. V dropped 1 base and J dropped 0 bases, with 19 bases sitting between them. Germline values: CDR1 SGHAT, CDR2 FQNNGV. The CDR3 loop reads CASSLVGRYLTFSNQPQHF. The CDR3 DNA sequence: TGTGCCAGCAGCTTAGTGGGCAGGTATCTTACGTTTAGCAATCAGCCCCAGCATTTT.

The CDR3 nucleotides read TGTGCCACCAGCGAAGGAACAGGGGGAAGTAATCAGCCCCAGCATTTT. As protein: CATSEGTGGSNQPQHF. This chain joins TRBV15 and TRBJ1-5; 8 nucleotides line up with TRBD1. Per germline, CDR1 LNHNV and CDR2 YYDKDF (reference sequence). V lost 5 bases, J lost 4 bases, and 10 bases stayed unmatched. This CDR3 has 16 amino acids.

This sequence joins TRBV25-1 and TRBJ2-3, with a tentative D call TRBD2 (6 bases). Germline CDR1 and CDR2: MGHDK and SYGVNS. The CDR3 spans 14 residues. V lost 1 base and J lost 3, with 8 bases in between. CDR3 nucleotides: TGTGCCAGCAGTGAATGGAGGGGAACAGATACGCAGTATTTT. It codes for CASSEWRGTDTQYF.

The chain couples TRBV4-2 to TRBJ2-3; 8 bases align to TRBD2. Germline V gene lookup returns CDR1 LGHNA and CDR2 YNFKEQ. The CDR3 has 19 amino acids. Losses at the gene ends were 0 bases for V and 6 bases for J; bases not matched to a gene: 17. The CDR3 loop is CASSQEGFFSGSVSDTQYF. The CDR3 bases are TGTGCCAGCAGCCAAGAGGGTTTTTTCAGCGGGAGTGTTTCGGATACGCAGTATTTT.

The genes are TRBV3-1 (or the pseudogene TRBV3-2) and TRBJ1-6, with D perhaps TRBD1 (6 bases). CDR3 length equals 20 residues. Per the germline V gene, CDR1 is LGHDT and CDR2 is YNNKEL (reference sequence). V lost 0 bases, J lost 6 bases, and 24 bases lay in between. The CDR3 DNA reads TGTGCCAGCAGCCAAGACTTCCCCGGGGGGCTCGGCGGATTTAATTCACCCCTCCACTTT. It translates to CASSQDFPGGLGGFNSPLHF.

This chain uses TRBV19 with TRBJ1-5; TRBD1 matches at 7 bases. V gave up 3 bases and J gave up 2 bases; unmatched junction bases: 13. This CDR3 comprises 18 residues. CDR1 and CDR2 (germline): LNHDA, SQIVND (reference sequence). CDR3 coding DNA: TGTGCCAGTAGTATCGGGTGGGCAGGGGGATTCGGCAATCAGCCCCAGCATTTT. It encodes CASSIGWAGGFGNQPQHF.

The rearrangement links TRBV12-5 to TRBJ2-3; 7 positions match TRBD2. The CDR3 spans 17 residues. V was pared by 4 bases and J by 5 bases, with 15 bases of the junction left unmatched. Germline loops: CDR1 LGHNT, CDR2 FRNRAP. The CDR3 here is CASGSEGMREPLDTQYF. The CDR3 coding sequence is TGTGCTAGTGGTTCCGAAGGAATGCGGGAGCCCCTAGATACGCAGTATTTT. Combining the CDR3 with reference TRBV12-5 and TRBJ2-3 gives the whole variable domain DARVTQTPRHKVTEMGQEVTMRCQPILGHNTVFWYRQTMMQGLELLAYFRNRAPLDDSGMPKDRFSAEMPDATLATLKIQPSEPRDSAVYFCASGSEGMREPLDTQYFGPGTRLTVL.

The chain recombines TRBV11-3 with TRBJ1-1; 10 bases are shared with TRBD1. The V gene end was trimmed by 5 bases and the J gene end by 4 bases; junction bases not matched to a gene: 10. This CDR3 has 16 residues. The germline gives CDR1 SGHNT, CDR2 YENEEA. This CDR3 reads CASSPLRGQGPTEAFF. CDR3 nucleotide sequence: TGTGCCAGCAGCCCTCTCCGGGGACAGGGGCCCACTGAAGCTTTCTTT.

The chain joins TRBV12-3 or TRBV12-4 to TRBJ1-2; D remains unclear. The CDR3 covers 13 residues. Trimming removed 2 bases from V and 0 bases from J, with 4 bases in between. The CDR3 protein is CASSLYTNYGYTF. The CDR3 DNA sequence: TGTGCCAGCAGTTTATATACTAACTATGGCTACACCTTC.

The rearrangement links TRBV10-3 to TRBJ2-7; 9 positions match TRBD1. V was clipped by 3 bases and J by 4 bases; unmatched bases: 7. The CDR3 loop spans 15 amino acids. Germline loops: CDR1 ENHRY, CDR2 SYGVKD. Written as DNA, the CDR3 is TGTGCCATCAGTGATCGAGACAGGGGGACGTACGAGCAGTACTTC. The encoded protein is CAISDRDRGTYEQYF.

This chain uses TRBV5-4 with TRBJ1-2; weak D call: TRBD1 (5 bases). The CDR3 is made up of 15 amino acids. Trimming shortened V by 1 base and J by 5 bases, and 15 bases separated the two germline ends. CDR1 SGHNT and CDR2 YYREEE come from the germline V gene (reference sequence). Here the CDR3 reads CASSLNRDSRYGYTF. As DNA, the CDR3 is TGTGCCAGCAGCTTGAACCGGGACTCTAGGTATGGCTACACCTTC.